Listed below are T cell receptor beta chains from one sample, sequenced in a study of response to subunit inactivated influenza vaccine. A single record per CDR3 protein comes from TCRdb applying MiXCR to the RT-PCR reads. The sample shows 650,000 to 800,000 distinct CDR3 sequences, approximately 13% of them seen only once. This specimen consisted of PBMCs from blood, obtained 14 to 15 days before vaccination. The receptor source for this set is a man aged 50-59 years who received an inactivated influenza vaccine. Both conserved end residues are part of each CDR3. Fields, in order: V gene, clone size, CDR3 length, J gene, D gene, CDR3 protein, CDR3 DNA. The D gene is left open where the match is weak. Clone size is not always given. Where it is, it says once, few, many or a class for expanded clones.

TRBV3-1,few,15,TRBJ1-1,.,CASSQEIGSGAKAFF,TGTGCCAGCAGCCAAGAGATCGGATCCGGCGCCAAAGCTTTCTTT
TRBV5-1,once,16,TRBJ2-2,TRBD2,CASSDSGGANTGELFF,TGCGCCAGCAGCGACAGCGGGGGGGCGAACACCGGGGAGCTGTTTTTT
TRBV9,few,14,TRBJ2-2,.,CASSSGINTGELFF,TGTGCCAGCAGCTCCGGGATAAACACCGGGGAGCTGTTTTTT
TRBV7-9,.,17,TRBJ2-5,.,CASSLTVQTKSQETQYF,TGTGCCAGCAGCTTAACGGTCCAGACTAAGAGCCAAGAGACCCAGTACTTC
TRBV5-1,.,14,TRBJ2-7,TRBD1,CASSLQGILGEQYF,TGCGCCAGCAGCTTACAGGGGATCTTAGGCGAGCAGTACTTC
TRBV4-1,few,15,TRBJ1-4,.,CASSQVGNRNEKLFF,TGCGCCAGCAGCCAAGTGGGAAACCGTAATGAAAAACTGTTTTTT
TRBV7-9,.,14,TRBJ2-7,TRBD1,CASSLRDRGNEQYF,TGTGCCAGCAGCTTACGGGACAGGGGCAACGAGCAGTACTTC
TRBV20-1,.,13,TRBJ2-5,.,CSARDLQLETQYF,TGCAGTGCTAGAGATCTCCAGCTAGAGACCCAGTACTTC
TRBV4-3,.,13,TRBJ1-1,.,CASSQGGNPEAFF,TGCGCCAGCAGCCAAGGCGGGAACCCTGAAGCTTTCTTT
TRBV7-2,once,16,TRBJ2-5,TRBD2,CASSLVDLAGRETQYF,TGTGCCAGCAGCTTAGTCGATCTAGCGGGAAGAGAGACCCAGTACTTC
TRBV12-3/TRBV12-4,few,14,TRBJ2-2,TRBD1,CASRSRGSTGELFF,TGTGCCAGCAGGTCCAGGGGGAGCACCGGGGAGCTGTTTTTT
TRBV6-2/TRBV6-3,.,13,TRBJ2-1,.,CASSGGRYNEQFF,TGTGCCAGCAGCGGAGGGCGCTACAATGAGCAGTTCTTC
TRBV15,.,15,TRBJ1-2,.,CATSRDRGVTYGYTF,TGTGCCACCAGCAGAGATCGTGGAGTCACCTATGGCTACACCTTC
TRBV20-1,few,13,TRBJ2-5,.,CSARGVRQETQYF,TGCAGTGCTAGAGGGGTACGGCAAGAGACCCAGTACTTC
TRBV7-9,many,15,TRBJ2-1,TRBD2,CASSLTSGGFNEQFF,TGTGCCAGCAGCTTAACTAGCGGGGGGTTCAATGAGCAGTTCTTC
TRBV5-1,many,15,TRBJ2-3,TRBD2,CASSLQLAGADTQYF,TGCGCCAGCAGCTTGCAACTAGCGGGGGCGGATACGCAGTATTTT
TRBV10-3,.,17,TRBJ2-7,.,CAISESGGGLVRGEQYF,TGTGCCATCAGTGAATCGGGCGGGGGCCTAGTTAGAGGGGAGCAGTACTTC
TRBV4-3,.,13,TRBJ1-3,.,CASSSLMGNTIYF,TGCGCCAGCAGCTCCCTTATGGGGAACACCATATATTTT
TRBV19,.,14,TRBJ1-5,.,CASSWGYGNQPQHF,TGTGCCAGTAGTTGGGGATATGGAAATCAGCCCCAGCATTTT
TRBV7-8,many,14,TRBJ2-2,TRBD1,CASSPGQGAGELFF,TGTGCCAGCAGCCCTGGACAGGGGGCCGGGGAGCTGTTTTTT
TRBV6-5,.,16,TRBJ1-3,.,CASSSPGGGFGNTIYF,TGTGCCAGCAGTTCCCCCGGCGGGGGCTTTGGAAACACCATATATTTT
TRBV13,few,12,TRBJ2-7,.,CASSDEHGEQYF,TGTGCCAGCAGCGACGAACACGGCGAGCAGTACTTC
TRBV4-2,few,16,TRBJ2-2,.,CASSQGSRPNTGELFF,TGTGCCAGCAGCCAAGGATCCAGACCGAACACCGGGGAGCTGTTTTTT
TRBV7-2,many,17,TRBJ2-3,.,CASSPRRSGWSTDTQYF,TGTGCCAGCAGCCCGCGGAGGTCGGGGTGGAGCACAGATACGCAGTATTTT
TRBV3-1,many,13,TRBJ1-6,.,CASSQVRNSPLHF,TGTGCCAGCAGCCAAGTAAGAAATTCACCCCTCCACTTT
TRBV4-3,few,14,TRBJ2-5,.,CASSQGVERETQYF,TGCGCCAGCAGCCAAGGCGTGGAGCGGGAGACCCAGTACTTC
TRBV3-1,few,16,TRBJ2-3,TRBD2,CASSPTSGLGKDTQYF,TGTGCCAGCAGCCCAACTAGCGGGTTGGGGAAAGATACGCAGTATTTT
TRBV20-1,few,15,TRBJ2-1,.,CSAGSSPHNYNEQFF,TGCAGTGCTGGATCGTCCCCCCATAACTACAATGAGCAGTTCTTC
TRBV6-2/TRBV6-3,.,17,TRBJ2-7,TRBD2,CASSSDEGLAGPYEQYF,TGTGCCAGCAGTTCAGACGAGGGACTAGCGGGACCCTACGAGCAGTACTTC
TRBV2,.,15,TRBJ2-1,.,CASILEGTRSNEQFF,.
TRBV20-1,many,14,TRBJ1-2,TRBD1,CSALHRGRRYGYTF,TGCAGTGCCCTCCACAGGGGGCGCCGCTATGGCTACACCTTC
TRBV29-1,.,13,TRBJ2-1,TRBD2,CSVGAGGLNEQFF,TGCAGCGTGGGAGCGGGGGGTTTGAATGAGCAGTTCTTC
TRBV29-1,.,11,TRBJ2-5,.,CSVDKVATQCF,TGCAGCGTAGACAAGGTCGCGACCCAGTGCTTC
TRBV19,.,12,TRBJ1-1,.,CASNIGATEAFF,TGTGCCAGTAACATCGGGGCCACTGAAGCTTTCTTT
TRBV6-1,.,16,TRBJ1-1,TRBD1,CASTKGAGVMNTEAFF,TGTGCCAGCACCAAGGGGGCAGGGGTCATGAACACTGAAGCTTTCTTT
TRBV4-2,.,16,TRBJ2-5,.,CASSQDRGRGAETQYF,TGTGCCAGCAGCCAAGATCGGGGCAGGGGAGCGGAGACCCAGTACTTC
TRBV20-1,few,14,TRBJ2-5,TRBD1,CSAEPDRGDETQYF,TGCAGTGCCGAACCGGACAGGGGGGACGAGACCCAGTACTTC
TRBV28,.,16,TRBJ2-5,.,CASSRSYRTLGKTQYF,TGTGCCAGCAGTCGATCCTACAGGACCCTCGGGAAGACCCAGTACTTC
TRBV12-3/TRBV12-4,few,18,TRBJ2-3,.,CASSLPSAYGGATDTQYF,TGTGCCAGCAGCCTCCCCTCGGCCTATGGGGGCGCGACAGATACGCAGTATTTT
TRBV28,.,16,TRBJ1-1,.,CASSPRGGPMNTEAFF,TGTGCCAGCAGTCCCCGCGGAGGGCCGATGAACACTGAAGCTTTCTTT
TRBV27,few,15,TRBJ1-1,.,CASSSYRVRSTEAFF,TGTGCCAGCAGTTCCTACAGGGTTCGGAGCACTGAAGCTTTCTTT
TRBV7-2,few,18,TRBJ2-5,TRBD2,CASSLARGSGGPGETQYF,TGTGCCAGCAGCTTAGCGCGGGGTAGCGGGGGGCCGGGGGAGACCCAGTACTTC
TRBV27,.,16,TRBJ2-2,.,CASRRSDGVNTGELFF,TGTGCCAGCAGACGTTCGGACGGAGTGAACACCGGGGAGCTGTTTTTT
TRBV15,many,14,TRBJ2-2,TRBD2,CATSRMGGAGELFF,TGTGCCACCAGCAGAATGGGGGGGGCCGGGGAGCTGTTTTTT
TRBV27,many,15,TRBJ2-7,.,CASSSGTLSSYEQYF,TGTGCCAGCAGTTCCGGGACGCTAAGCTCCTACGAGCAGTACTTC